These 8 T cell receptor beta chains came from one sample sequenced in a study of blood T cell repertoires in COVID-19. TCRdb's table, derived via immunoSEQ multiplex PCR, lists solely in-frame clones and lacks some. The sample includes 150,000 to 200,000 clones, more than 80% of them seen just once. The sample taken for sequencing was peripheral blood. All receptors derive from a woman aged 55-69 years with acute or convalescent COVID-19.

The CDR3 coding sequence is TGTGCCAGCTCACCAAAGACAGGGGGACCTACAACCTTC. Translating it yields CASSPKTGGPTTF. The gene calls are TRBV18 and TRBJ1-2; 9 bases match TRBD1. The CDR3 is 13 residues long. Trimming at V came to 2 bases and at J to 14 bases, leaving 9 bases not matched to a gene. Germline CDR1 KGHSH, CDR2 LQKENI.

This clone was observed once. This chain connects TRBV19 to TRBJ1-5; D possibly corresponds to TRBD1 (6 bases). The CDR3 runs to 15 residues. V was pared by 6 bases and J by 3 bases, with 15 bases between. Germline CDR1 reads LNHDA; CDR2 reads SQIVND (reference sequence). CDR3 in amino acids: CASSRPGHSNQPQHF. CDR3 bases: TGTGCCAGTAGCCGCCCGGGACATTCCAATCAGCCCCAGCATTTT.

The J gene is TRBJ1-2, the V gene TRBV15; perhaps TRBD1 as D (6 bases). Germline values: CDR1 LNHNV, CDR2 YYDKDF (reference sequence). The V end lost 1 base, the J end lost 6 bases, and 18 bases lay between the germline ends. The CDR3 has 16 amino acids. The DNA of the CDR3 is TGTGCCACCAGCAGAGCGGGAGGAGGGGGGGAGCATGGCTACACCTTC. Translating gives CATSRAGGGGEHGYTF.

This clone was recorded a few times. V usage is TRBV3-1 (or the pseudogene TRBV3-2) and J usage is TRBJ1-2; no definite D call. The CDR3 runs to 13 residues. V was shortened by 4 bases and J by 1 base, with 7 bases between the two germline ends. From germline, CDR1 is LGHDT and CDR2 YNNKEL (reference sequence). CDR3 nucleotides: TGTGCCAGCAGCCTGGTAGTTAACTATGGCTACACCTTC. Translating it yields CASSLVVNYGYTF.

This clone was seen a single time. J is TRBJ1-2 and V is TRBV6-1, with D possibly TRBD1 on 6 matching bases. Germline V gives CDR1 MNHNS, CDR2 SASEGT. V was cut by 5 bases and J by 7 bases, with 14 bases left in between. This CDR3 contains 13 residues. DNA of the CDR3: TGTGCCAGCAGTTATGGGGGGGACATTGGCTACACCTTC. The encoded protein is CASSYGGDIGYTF.

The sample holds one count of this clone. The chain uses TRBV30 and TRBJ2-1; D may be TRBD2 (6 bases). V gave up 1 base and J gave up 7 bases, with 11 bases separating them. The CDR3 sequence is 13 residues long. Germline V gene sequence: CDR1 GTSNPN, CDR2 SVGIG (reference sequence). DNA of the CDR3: TGTGCCTGGAGTGGTCTAGCGTCGAATGAGCAGTTCTTC. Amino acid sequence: CAWSGLASNEQFF.

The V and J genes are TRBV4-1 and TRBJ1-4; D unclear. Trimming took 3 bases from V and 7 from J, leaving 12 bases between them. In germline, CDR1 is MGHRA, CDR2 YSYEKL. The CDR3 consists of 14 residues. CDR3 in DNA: TGCGCCAGCAGCCACGCCTCGGGTTCTGAAAAACTGTTTTTT. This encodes CASSHASGSEKLFF.

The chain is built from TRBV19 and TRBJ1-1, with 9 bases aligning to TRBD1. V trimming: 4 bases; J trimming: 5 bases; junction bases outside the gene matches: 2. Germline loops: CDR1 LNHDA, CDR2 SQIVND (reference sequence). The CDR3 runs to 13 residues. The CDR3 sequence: CASSKQGATEAFF. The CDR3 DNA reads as TGTGCCAGTAGTAAACAGGGGGCAACTGAAGCTTTCTTT.